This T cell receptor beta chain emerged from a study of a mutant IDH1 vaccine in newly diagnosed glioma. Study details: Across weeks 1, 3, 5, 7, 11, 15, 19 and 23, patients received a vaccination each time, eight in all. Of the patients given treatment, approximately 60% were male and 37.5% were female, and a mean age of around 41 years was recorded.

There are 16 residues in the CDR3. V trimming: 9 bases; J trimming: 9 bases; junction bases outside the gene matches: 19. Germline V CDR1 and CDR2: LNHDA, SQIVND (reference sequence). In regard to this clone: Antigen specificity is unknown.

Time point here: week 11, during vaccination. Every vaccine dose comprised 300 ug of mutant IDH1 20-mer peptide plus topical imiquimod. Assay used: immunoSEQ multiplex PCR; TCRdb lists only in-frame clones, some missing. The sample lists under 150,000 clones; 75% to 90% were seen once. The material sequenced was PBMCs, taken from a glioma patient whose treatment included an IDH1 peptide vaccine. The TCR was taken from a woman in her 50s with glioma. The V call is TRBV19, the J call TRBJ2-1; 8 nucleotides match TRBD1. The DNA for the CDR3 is TGTGCCAGCCTAGGAGTCATGGACAGGGCACGGGGTGAGCAGTTCTTC. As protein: CASLGVMDRARGEQFF. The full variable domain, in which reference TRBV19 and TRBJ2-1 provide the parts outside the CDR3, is DGGITQSPKYLFRKEGQNVTLSCEQNLNHDAMYWYRQDPGQGLRLIYYSQIVNDFQKGDIAEGYSVSREKKESFPLTVTSAQKNPTAFYLCASLGVMDRARGEQFFGPGTRLTVL.